The 19 T cell receptor beta chains presented below share a single source sample, sequenced in a study of cytomegalovirus exposure and HLA in healthy donors. Profiled with immunoSEQ multiplex PCR; TCRdb holds only in-frame clones, not every one. The table has some 170,000 clones, less than 90% seen once. Sequencing input: PBMCs. Receptor source: a woman younger than 45 in good health and CMV-seronegative.

This rearrangement joins TRBV7-3 to TRBJ2-1; D may be TRBD1 or TRBD2 (6 bases each). There are 13 residues in the CDR3. Trimming stripped 2 bases from V and 6 bases from J, with 8 bases between. Germline values: CDR1 SGHTA, CDR2 FQGTGA. CDR3 DNA sequence: TGTGCCAGCAGCTTAGGAGGGGGCAATGAGCAGTTCTTC. This translates into CASSLGGGNEQFF.

The chain links TRBV18 to TRBJ2-7, with D possibly TRBD1 on 6 matching bases. The germline CDR1 and CDR2 sequences are KGHSH and LQKENI. The germline V and J ends were trimmed by 6 bases and 3 bases, with 12 bases remaining between them. The CDR3 has 13 residues. The CDR3 spells CASSEQGIYEQYF. DNA of the CDR3: TGTGCCAGCTCTGAGCAGGGGATCTACGAGCAGTACTTC.

The chain couples TRBV7-3 to TRBJ2-7, with a weak D call TRBD2 (6 bases). V shed 5 bases and J shed 3 bases, with 11 bases lying between them. Germline values: CDR1 SGHTA, CDR2 FQGTGA. This CDR3 has 13 residues. CDR3 amino acids: CASSRTKGYEQYF. Here the CDR3 DNA reads TGTGCCAGCAGCCGGACTAAAGGCTACGAGCAGTACTTC.

The V gene is TRBV11-2, the J gene TRBJ1-4; TRBD1 might be the D (6 bases). The germline gives CDR1 SGHAT, CDR2 FQNNGV. This CDR3 contains 14 residues. V lost 5 bases and J lost 5, with 12 bases in between. CDR3 amino acids: CASSRDRRNEKLFF. The DNA for the CDR3 is TGTGCCAGCAGCCGAGACAGGAGGAATGAAAAACTGTTTTTT.

The rearrangement joins TRBV7-9 to TRBJ2-1; no clear D. Germline lookup yields CDR1 SEHNR and CDR2 FQNEAQ (reference sequence). CDR3 length equals 13 residues. The ends were cut back, 1 base at V and 12 bases at J, with 13 bases in the middle. The DNA of the CDR3 is TGTGCCAGCAGCTTAGTTTGGGGTGATTCGCAGTTCTTC. Its protein product is CASSLVWGDSQFF.

This clone was seen just once. The rearrangement uses TRBV19 and TRBJ2-3; no clear D gene. The CDR3 extends over 14 amino acids. Germline CDR1 LNHDA, CDR2 SQIVND (reference sequence). With 7 bases removed from V and 2 bases from J, the gap between germline ends came to 13 bases. Written as DNA, the CDR3 is TGTGCCAGTACCGATGGCCGCATCACAGATACGCAGTATTTT. Its protein is CASTDGRITDTQYF.

This clone came up once. The chain's CDR3 is CASSLGTTYEQYF. CDR3 coding DNA: TGTGCCAGCAGTTTAGGGACAACCTACGAGCAGTACTTC. The J gene is TRBJ2-7, the V gene TRBV28; possibly TRBD1 for D (6 bases). The CDR3 extends over 13 amino acids. Trimming shortened V by 2 bases and J by 2 bases, and 7 bases separated the two germline ends. Germline CDR1 and CDR2: MDHEN and SYDVKM.

V is TRBV4-3 and J is TRBJ1-4; weak D call: TRBD1 (6 bases). This CDR3 region has 20 residues. The germline CDR1 and CDR2 sequences are LGHNA and YSLEER. V lost 0 bases to trimming and J lost 1 base, with 21 bases between them. CDR3 nucleotide sequence: TGCGCCAGCAGCCAAGATACCGGCAGGGGTTTCTCTCTAACTAATGAAAAACTGTTTTTT. Translated: CASSQDTGRGFSLTNEKLFF.

The V gene is TRBV4-2, the J gene TRBJ1-2; a weak D match, TRBD1 (5 bases). Trimming left V 4 bases short and J 7 bases short, with 16 bases between. From germline, CDR1 is LGHNA and CDR2 YNFKEQ. This CDR3 is 14 amino acids long. The CDR3 reads CASSPRRDVGGYTF. DNA of the CDR3: TGTGCCAGCAGCCCACGAAGGGACGTGGGTGGCTACACCTTC.

The CDR3 DNA follows: TGTGCCAGCAGCTCCTTAGCGGGAGCTATTTCCTACGAGCAGTACTTC. Its protein product is CASSSLAGAISYEQYF. V and J are TRBV2 and TRBJ2-7; 9 bases match TRBD2. The ends lost 6 bases at V and 1 base at J; junction bases unmatched: 10. Germline lookup yields CDR1 SNHLY and CDR2 FYNNEI. The CDR3 spans 16 residues.

This chain uses TRBV4-2 with TRBJ2-7, with D possibly being TRBD1 (5 bases). From germline, CDR1 is LGHNA and CDR2 YNFKEQ. V shed 4 bases and J shed 0 bases, with 10 bases lying between them. CDR3 size: 14 residues. The CDR3 DNA is TGTGCCAGCAGCCCTAGAGACAGCTCCTACGAGCAGTACTTC. This gives the protein CASSPRDSSYEQYF.

This chain links TRBV7-2 with TRBJ1-5; possibly TRBD1 for D (6 bases). CDR3 size: 15 residues. Trimming took 4 bases from V and 6 from J, leaving 16 bases between them. Germline CDR1 and CDR2: SGHTA and FQGNSA. This chain's CDR3 is CASSSGTTKIQPQHF. The CDR3 DNA is TGTGCCAGCAGCTCCGGGACAACAAAAATTCAGCCCCAGCATTTT.

This clone was recorded only once. The J gene is TRBJ2-5, the V gene TRBV7-7, with D unresolved. Germline V gene sequence: CDR1 SSHAT, CDR2 FNYEAQ (reference sequence). With 2 bases removed from V and 1 base from J, the gap between germline ends came to 8 bases. This CDR3 is 14 amino acids long. The CDR3 sequence is CASSLSSSQETQYF. The CDR3 DNA is TGTGCCAGCAGCTTAAGCAGCTCCCAAGAGACCCAGTACTTC. Full variable domain (missing parts from reference TRBV7-7 and TRBJ2-5): GAGVSQSPRYKVTKRGQDVTLRCDPISSHATLYWYQQALGQGPEFLTYFNYEAQPDKSGLPSDRFSAERPEGSISTLTIQRTEQRDSAMYRCASSLSSSQETQYFGPGTRLLVL.

As DNA, the CDR3 is TGTGCCAGCAGTACTCGATTAGCGGGATTAGAGCAGTTCTTC. Translation gives CASSTRLAGLEQFF. J is TRBJ2-1 and V is TRBV27; 8 bases match TRBD2. Looked up from germline, CDR1 is MNHEY and CDR2 is SMNVEV (reference sequence). Trimming took 5 bases from V and 10 from J; bases not matched to a gene: 10. CDR3 size: 14 residues.

The chain recombines TRBV5-1 with TRBJ2-3, with D tentatively TRBD2 (6 bases). The CDR3 has 16 amino acids. V lost 1 base and J 2 bases, leaving 14 bases between the germline ends. CDR1 is SGHRS, CDR2 YFSETQ, per germline. In DNA form, the CDR3 reads TGCGCCAGCAGCTTGCTACCTAGCGTCAACACAGATACGCAGTATTTT. It yields the protein CASSLLPSVNTDTQYF. The entire variable domain, with the rest obtained from reference TRBV5-1 and TRBJ2-3, is as follows: KAGVTQTPRYLIKTRGQQVTLSCSPISGHRSVSWYQQTPGQGLQFLFEYFSETQRNKGNFPGRFSGRQFSNSRSEMNVSTLELGDSALYLCASSLLPSVNTDTQYFGPGTRLTVL.

The gene calls are TRBV27 and TRBJ1-5; 7 nucleotides align to TRBD1. J was trimmed by 3 bases and V by 2 bases; bases with no gene match: 13. Germline loops: CDR1 MNHEY, CDR2 SMNVEV (reference sequence). The CDR3 is made up of 18 amino acids. The CDR3 DNA is TGTGCCAGCAGTTTACTGAGAACAGGGGCCTCTCTCAATCAGCCCCAGCATTTT. This gives the protein CASSLLRTGASLNQPQHF.

The gene calls are TRBV11-3 and TRBJ1-1, with D tentatively TRBD1 (5 bases). Germline CDR1 reads SGHNT; CDR2 reads YENEEA. V lost 5 bases to trimming and J lost 1 base, with 8 bases between them. The CDR3 has 13 amino acids. The CDR3 is CASSGDGNTEAFF. CDR3 sequence (DNA): TGTGCCAGCAGCGGGGACGGGAACACTGAAGCTTTCTTT.

This clone has only one observation. The chain uses TRBV15 and TRBJ2-1; D remains unclear. The CDR3 is 15 residues long. The germline V gene has CDR1 LNHNV and CDR2 YYDKDF (reference sequence). The V and J ends lost 0 bases and 4 bases respectively, with 10 bases between them. CDR3 residues: CATSRDKEPYNEQFF. The CDR3, as DNA: TGTGCCACCAGCAGAGATAAGGAACCTTACAATGAGCAGTTCTTC.

The chain is built from TRBV11-2 and TRBJ2-7; D uncertain. This CDR3 is 12 amino acids long. Trimming took 0 bases from V and 7 from J, leaving 7 bases between them. Per the germline V gene, CDR1 is SGHAT and CDR2 is FQNNGV. The CDR3 region has the DNA TGTGCCAGCAGCTTAGATACCAGGGAGCAGTACTTC. Residues: CASSLDTREQYF. The complete variable domain, with remaining parts taken from reference TRBV11-2 and TRBJ2-7, reads EAGVAQSPRYKIIEKRQSVAFWCNPISGHATLYWYQQILGQGPKLLIQFQNNGVVDDSQLPKDRFSAERLKGVDSTLKIQPAKLEDSAVYLCASSLDTREQYFGPGTRLTVT.